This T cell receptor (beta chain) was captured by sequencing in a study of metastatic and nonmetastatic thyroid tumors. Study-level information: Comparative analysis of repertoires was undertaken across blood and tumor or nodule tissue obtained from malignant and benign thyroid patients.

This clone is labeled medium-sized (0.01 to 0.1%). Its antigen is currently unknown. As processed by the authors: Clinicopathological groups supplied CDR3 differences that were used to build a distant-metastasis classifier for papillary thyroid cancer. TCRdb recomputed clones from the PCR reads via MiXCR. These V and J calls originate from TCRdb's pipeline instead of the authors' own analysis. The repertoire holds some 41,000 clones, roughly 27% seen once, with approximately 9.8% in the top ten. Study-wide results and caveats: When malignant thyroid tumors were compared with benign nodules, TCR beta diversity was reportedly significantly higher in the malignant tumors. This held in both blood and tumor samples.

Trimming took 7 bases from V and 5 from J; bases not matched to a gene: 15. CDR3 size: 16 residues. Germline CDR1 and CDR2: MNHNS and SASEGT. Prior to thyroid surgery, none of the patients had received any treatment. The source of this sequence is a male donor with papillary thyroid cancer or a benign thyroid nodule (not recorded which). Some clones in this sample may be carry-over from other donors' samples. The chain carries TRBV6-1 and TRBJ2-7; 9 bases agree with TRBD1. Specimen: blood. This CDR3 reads CASTAKRTGQGHEQYF. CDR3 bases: TGTGCCAGCACTGCCAAACGAACGGGACAGGGCCACGAGCAGTACTTC.